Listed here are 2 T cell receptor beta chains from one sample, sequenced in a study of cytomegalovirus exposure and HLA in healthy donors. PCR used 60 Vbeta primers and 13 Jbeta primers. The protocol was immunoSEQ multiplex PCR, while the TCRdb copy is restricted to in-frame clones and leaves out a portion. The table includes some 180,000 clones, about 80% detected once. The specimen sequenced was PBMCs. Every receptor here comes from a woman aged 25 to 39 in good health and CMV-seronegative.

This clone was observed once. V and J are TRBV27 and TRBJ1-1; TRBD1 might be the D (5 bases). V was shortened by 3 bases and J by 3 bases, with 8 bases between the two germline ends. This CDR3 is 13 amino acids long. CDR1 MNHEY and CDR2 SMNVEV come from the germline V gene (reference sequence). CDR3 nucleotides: TGTGCCAGCAGTTTTTCGGGGGACACTGAAGCTTTCTTT. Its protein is CASSFSGDTEAFF.

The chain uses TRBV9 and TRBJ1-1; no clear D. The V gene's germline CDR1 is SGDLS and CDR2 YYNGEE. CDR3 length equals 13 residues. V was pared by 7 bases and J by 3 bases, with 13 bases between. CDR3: CASSAQRYTEAFF. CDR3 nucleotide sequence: TGTGCCAGCTCTGCCCAGAGGTACACTGAAGCTTTCTTT.